The sequence of this T cell receptor (beta chain) was determined in a study of naive and memory T cell subsets. Study results and caveats: No ground truth validated the naive and memory repertoire findings. Each distinct alpha or beta sequence counts as one clonotype.

CDR3 size: 16 residues. Trimming shortened V by 4 bases and J by 6 bases, and 19 bases separated the two germline ends. In germline, CDR1 is SGHTA, CDR2 FQGNSA. Cells stained for CD3, CD4, CD8, CD45RA, CD27 and viability were sorted into four CD45RA/CD27 subsets. The beta constant-region primer was an equimolar mix of two oligonucleotides covering TRBC1 and TRBC2. Nested alpha and beta constant-region primers with the SP2 primer drove four PCR rounds on ligated cDNA. TCRdb called the UMI-ligation and nested PCR reads again in MiXCR, with one record for every CDR3 protein. The top ten clones hold around 0.92% of a sample with about 120,000 distinct CDR3 sequences, 35% to 40% of them seen once. On this clonotype itself: Its antigen remains unknown.

The sample comprised central memory CD4+ T cells from blood. The origin of this receptor is a human donor in good health. V gene TRBV7-2 combines with J gene TRBJ2-1, with D possibly being TRBD1 (6 bases). In nucleotides, the CDR3 is TGTGCCAGCAGCTCTTGGTGGGGGCTCGAGAGCAATGAGCAGTTCTTC. Its protein product is CASSSWWGLESNEQFF. Full variable domain (outside the CDR3, taken from reference TRBV7-2 and TRBJ2-1): GAGVSQSPSNKVTEKGKDVELRCDPISGHTALYWYRQSLGQGLEFLIYFQGNSAPDKSGLPSDRFSAERTGGSVSTLTIQRTQQEDSAVYLCASSSWWGLESNEQFFGPGTRLTVL.